The 14 T cell receptor beta chains reported below all come from one sample, sequenced in a study of blood T cell repertoires in COVID-19. Clones were read by immunoSEQ multiplex PCR, and TCRdb kept only the in-frame ones, dropping some. The sample consists of about 160,000 clones, roughly 80% of them appearing once. The sample was PBMCs or T cells enriched from blood (not recorded which). These TCRs come from a woman aged 55 to 70 who had recovered from COVID-19.

The chain is built from TRBV10-2 and TRBJ2-7; D is possibly TRBD2 (6 bases). CDR3 length: 13 amino acids. Per the germline V gene, CDR1 is WSHSY and CDR2 is SAAADI. Trimming shortened V by 8 bases and J by 0 bases, and 11 bases separated the two germline ends. CDR3 DNA sequence: TGCGCCAGCGATGGCGGGGCCTCCTACGAGCAGTACTTC. Its translation is CASDGGASYEQYF.

This chain joins TRBV5-4 and TRBJ2-5, with 7 nucleotides matching TRBD1. Trimming took 2 bases from V and 1 from J; bases not matched to a gene: 2. In germline, CDR1 is SGHNT, CDR2 YYREEE (reference sequence). CDR3 length equals 14 residues. CDR3 protein: CASSLGTVQETQYF. CDR3 coding DNA: TGTGCCAGCAGCTTAGGGACAGTCCAAGAGACCCAGTACTTC.

This clone was counted ten times or more. The gene calls are TRBV11-2 and TRBJ1-2, with TRBD1 matching over 7 bases. The V and J ends lost 4 bases and 5 bases, in that order; junction bases with no gene match: 16. CDR1 SGHAT and CDR2 FQNNGV come from the germline V gene. The CDR3 runs 17 residues. CDR3 loop: CASSSPSPGTGDYGYTF. CDR3 in DNA: TGTGCCAGCAGCTCCCCCTCCCCAGGAACAGGGGATTATGGCTACACCTTC.

The rearrangement uses TRBV5-1 and TRBJ2-7, with D possibly matching TRBD2 (5 bases). Germline V CDR1 and CDR2: SGHRS, YFSETQ. The CDR3 contains 13 residues. The V end lost 7 bases, the J end lost 0 bases, and 11 bases lay between the germline ends. The CDR3 DNA reads as TGCGCCAGCTCCGGAGGAAGCTCCTACGAGCAGTACTTC. Protein product: CASSGGSSYEQYF.

The V and J genes are TRBV6-5 and TRBJ1-1; D remains ambiguous. Germline CDR1 and CDR2: MNHEY and SVGAGI. Trimming cost V 7 bases and J 1 base, with 16 bases left between them. This CDR3 contains 15 residues. The DNA for the CDR3 is TGTGCCAGCACCACCCGGGGAGTCCCGAACACTGAAGCTTTCTTT. Translation gives CASTTRGVPNTEAFF.

This chain joins TRBV7-3 and TRBJ2-1; 15 bases are shared with TRBD2. Unmatched junction bases numbered 4, after V lost 1 base and J lost 0 bases. CDR3 length equals 19 residues. Germline CDR1 SGHTA, CDR2 FQGTGA. Here the CDR3 reads CASSLMGTSGGSSYNEQFF. CDR3 bases: TGTGCCAGCAGCTTAATGGGGACTAGCGGGGGGAGCTCCTACAATGAGCAGTTCTTC.

This chain connects TRBV3-1 (or the pseudogene TRBV3-2) to TRBJ2-7; 7 nucleotides match TRBD1. The ends lost 6 bases at V and 2 bases at J; junction bases unmatched: 4. There are 13 residues in the CDR3. The germline CDR1 and CDR2 sequences are LGHDT and YNNKEL (reference sequence). CDR3 in amino acids: CASRPTGTYEQYF. For the CDR3, the DNA is TGTGCCAGCAGACCGACAGGGACCTACGAGCAGTACTTC.

CDR3 coding DNA: TGTGCCAGACGAGGTGCAGACGGGGTTCAGTACTTC. It codes for CARRGADGVQYF. The chain is built from TRBV2 and TRBJ2-4, with D tentatively TRBD2 (5 bases). Germline V gene sequence: CDR1 SNHLY, CDR2 FYNNEI. The CDR3 covers 12 residues. The V gene lost 9 bases and the J gene lost 11 bases, with 17 bases spanning the gap.

The chain links TRBV7-9 to TRBJ1-2; D gene unclear. Germline V gene sequence: CDR1 SEHNR, CDR2 FQNEAQ (reference sequence). V dropped 1 base and J dropped 10 bases, with 16 bases sitting between them. This CDR3 spans 14 amino acids. CDR3 nucleotide sequence: TGTGCCAGCAGCTTAGTTGGCGGGTTAGGAGACTACACCTTC. Translated, it gives CASSLVGGLGDYTF.

CDR3 protein: CASSRAGSSSPLHF. For the CDR3, the DNA is TGTGCCAGCAGCCGGGCAGGGTCGAGTTCACCCCTCCACTTT. This chain uses TRBV6-5 with TRBJ1-6, with D possibly being TRBD1 (5 bases). The germline gives CDR1 MNHEY, CDR2 SVGAGI. The CDR3 has 14 residues. Deletions cut 6 bases from V and 9 bases from J, with 15 bases between.

The V and J genes are TRBV12-5 and TRBJ2-3; D not certain. This CDR3 region has 14 residues. Trimming pared 3 bases from V and 2 bases from J, leaving 9 bases between. Germline V gene sequence: CDR1 LGHNT, CDR2 FRNRAP. This CDR3 reads CASGFGPITDTQYF. The CDR3 bases are TGTGCTAGTGGTTTTGGCCCCATCACAGATACGCAGTATTTT.

This chain uses TRBV21-1 with TRBJ2-3; the table's D call, TRBD1, was not checked against the DNA. TRBV21-1 is labeled a pseudogene. The CDR3 is 13 amino acids. CDR3 sequence (DNA): TGTGCCAGGACGGGACAGCGCACAGATACGCAGTATTTT. This encodes CARTGQRTDTQYF.

The chain has TRBV5-1 and TRBJ1-6, with 8 bases that match TRBD1. The length of the CDR3 is 17 residues. Germline values: CDR1 SGHRS, CDR2 YFSETQ. Trimming took 3 bases from V and 9 from J; bases not matched to a gene: 14. The CDR3 loop reads CASSSTVLGQGLSPLHF. DNA of the CDR3: TGCGCCAGCAGCTCCACGGTCCTAGGACAGGGCCTTTCACCCCTCCACTTT.

The chain uses TRBV2 and TRBJ1-5, with D perhaps matching TRBD1 (6 bases). The CDR3 is 18 residues long. Germline CDR1 reads SNHLY; CDR2 reads FYNNEI. V lost 3 bases and J 2 bases, leaving 20 bases between the germline ends. CDR3 residues: CASSDETGSPMGNQPQHF. CDR3 coding DNA: TGTGCCAGCAGTGACGAGACAGGTTCCCCCATGGGCAATCAGCCCCAGCATTTT.